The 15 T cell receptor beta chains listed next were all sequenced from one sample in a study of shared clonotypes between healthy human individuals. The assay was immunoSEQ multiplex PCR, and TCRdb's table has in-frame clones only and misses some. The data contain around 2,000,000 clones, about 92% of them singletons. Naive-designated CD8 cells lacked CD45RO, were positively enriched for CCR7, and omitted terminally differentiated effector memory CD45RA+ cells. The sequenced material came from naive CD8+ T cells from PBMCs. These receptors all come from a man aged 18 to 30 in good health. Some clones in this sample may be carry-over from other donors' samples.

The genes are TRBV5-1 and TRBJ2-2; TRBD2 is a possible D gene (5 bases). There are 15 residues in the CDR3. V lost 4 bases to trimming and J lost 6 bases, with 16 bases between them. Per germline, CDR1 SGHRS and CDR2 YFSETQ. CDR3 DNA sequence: TGCGCCAGCAGCGGTGTGGTTGAGGGCGCCGGGGAGCTGTTTTTT. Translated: CASSGVVEGAGELFF.

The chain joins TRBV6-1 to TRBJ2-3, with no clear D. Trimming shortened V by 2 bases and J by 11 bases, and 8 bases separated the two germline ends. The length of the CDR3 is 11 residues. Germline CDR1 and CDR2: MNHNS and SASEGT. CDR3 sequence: CASSESQWQYF. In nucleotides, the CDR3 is TGTGCCAGCAGTGAATCCCAGTGGCAGTATTTT.

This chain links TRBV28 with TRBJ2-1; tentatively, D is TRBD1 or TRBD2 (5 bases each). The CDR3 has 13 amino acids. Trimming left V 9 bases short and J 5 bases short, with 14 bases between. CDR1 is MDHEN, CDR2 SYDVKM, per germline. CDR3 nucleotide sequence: TGTGCCAGTCGGGGCGCGCTCCACAATGAGCAGTTCTTC. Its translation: CASRGALHNEQFF.

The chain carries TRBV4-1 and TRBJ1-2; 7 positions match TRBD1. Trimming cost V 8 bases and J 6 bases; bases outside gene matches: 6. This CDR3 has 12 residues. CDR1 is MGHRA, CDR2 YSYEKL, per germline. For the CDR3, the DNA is TGCGCCAGCGCGACAGGGAACCATGGCTACACCTTC. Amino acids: CASATGNHGYTF.

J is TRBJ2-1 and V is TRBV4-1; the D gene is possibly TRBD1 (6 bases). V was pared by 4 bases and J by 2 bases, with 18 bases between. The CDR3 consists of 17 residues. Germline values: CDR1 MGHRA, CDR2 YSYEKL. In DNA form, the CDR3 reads TGCGCCAGCAGCCGAAAGGCCCCCGAGGGGGCCTACAATGAGCAGTTCTTC. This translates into CASSRKAPEGAYNEQFF.

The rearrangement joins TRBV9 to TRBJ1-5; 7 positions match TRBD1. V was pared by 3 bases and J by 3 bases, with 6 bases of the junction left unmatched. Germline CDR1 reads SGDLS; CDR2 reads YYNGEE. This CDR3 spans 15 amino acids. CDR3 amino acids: CASSATDRFNQPQHF. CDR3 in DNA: TGTGCCAGCAGCGCGACGGACAGGTTCAATCAGCCCCAGCATTTT.

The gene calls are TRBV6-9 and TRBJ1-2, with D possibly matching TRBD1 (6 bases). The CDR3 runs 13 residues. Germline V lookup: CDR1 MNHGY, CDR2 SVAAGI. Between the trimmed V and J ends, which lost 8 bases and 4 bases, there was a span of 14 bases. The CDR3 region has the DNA TGTGCCAGCGGAGGGGGGCCCGGCTATGGCTACACCTTC. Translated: CASGGGPGYGYTF.

In DNA, the CDR3 is TGTGCCAGCAGCCAAGATTTCACAGGGCACCAAGAGACCCAGTACTTC. Translated: CASSQDFTGHQETQYF. V is TRBV14 and J is TRBJ2-5; D might be TRBD1 (6 bases). The CDR3 length is 16 residues. The V gene lost 0 bases and the J gene lost 0 bases, with 11 bases spanning the gap. CDR1 is SGHDN, CDR2 FVKESK, per germline.

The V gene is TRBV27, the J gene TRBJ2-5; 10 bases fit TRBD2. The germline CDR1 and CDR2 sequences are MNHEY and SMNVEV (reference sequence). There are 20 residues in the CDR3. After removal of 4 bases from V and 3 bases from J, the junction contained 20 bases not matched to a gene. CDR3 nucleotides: TGTGCCAGCAGTTCCCTCGGCAGGCCTAGCGGGAGTGGGGGAAAAGAGACCCAGTACTTC. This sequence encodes CASSSLGRPSGSGGKETQYF.

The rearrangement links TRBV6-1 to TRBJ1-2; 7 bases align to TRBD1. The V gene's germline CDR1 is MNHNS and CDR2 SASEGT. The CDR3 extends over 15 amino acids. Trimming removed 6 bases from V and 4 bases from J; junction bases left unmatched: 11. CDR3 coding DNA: TGTGCCAGCAGGGAAACAGGGGACCTTGGCTATGGCTACACCTTC. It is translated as CASRETGDLGYGYTF.

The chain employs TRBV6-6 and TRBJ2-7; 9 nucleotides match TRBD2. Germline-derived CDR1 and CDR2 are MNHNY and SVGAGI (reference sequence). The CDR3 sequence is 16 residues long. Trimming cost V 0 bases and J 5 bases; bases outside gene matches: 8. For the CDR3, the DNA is TGTGCCAGCAGTTACTCTCCCAGCGGGAGGCGGAACGAGCAGTACTTC. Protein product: CASSYSPSGRRNEQYF.

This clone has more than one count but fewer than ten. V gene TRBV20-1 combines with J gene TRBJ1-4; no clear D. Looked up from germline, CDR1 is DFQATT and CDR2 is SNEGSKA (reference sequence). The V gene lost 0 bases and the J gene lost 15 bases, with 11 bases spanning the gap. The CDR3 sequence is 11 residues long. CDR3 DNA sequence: TGCAGTGCTAGAGATGGGGTTAGCATGTTTTTT. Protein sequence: CSARDGVSMFF.

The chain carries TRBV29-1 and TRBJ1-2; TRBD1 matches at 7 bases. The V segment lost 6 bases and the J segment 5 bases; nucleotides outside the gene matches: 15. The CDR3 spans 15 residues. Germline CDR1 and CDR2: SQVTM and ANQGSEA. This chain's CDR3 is CSVTTGHPTLYGYTF. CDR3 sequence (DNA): TGCAGCGTCACGACAGGGCACCCTACTCTTTATGGCTACACCTTC. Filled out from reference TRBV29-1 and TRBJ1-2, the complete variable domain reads SAVISQKPSRDICQRGTSLTIQCQVDSQVTMMFWYRQQPGQSLTLIATANQGSEATYESGFVIDKFPISRPNLTFSTLTVSNMSPEDSSIYLCSVTTGHPTLYGYTFGSGTRLTVV.

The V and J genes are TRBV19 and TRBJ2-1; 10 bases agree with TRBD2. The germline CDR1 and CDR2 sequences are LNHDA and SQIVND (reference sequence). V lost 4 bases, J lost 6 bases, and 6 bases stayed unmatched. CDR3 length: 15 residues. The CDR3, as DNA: TGTGCCAGTAGTAGTAGGACTAGCGGAGGCAATGAGCAGTTCTTC. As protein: CASSSRTSGGNEQFF.

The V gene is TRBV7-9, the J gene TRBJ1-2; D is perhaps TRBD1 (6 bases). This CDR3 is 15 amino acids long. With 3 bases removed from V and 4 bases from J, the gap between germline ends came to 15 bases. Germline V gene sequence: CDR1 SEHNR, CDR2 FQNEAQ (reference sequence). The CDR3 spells CASSFSGRGVYGYTF. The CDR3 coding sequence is TGTGCCAGCAGCTTTTCCGGCAGGGGCGTCTATGGCTACACCTTC.